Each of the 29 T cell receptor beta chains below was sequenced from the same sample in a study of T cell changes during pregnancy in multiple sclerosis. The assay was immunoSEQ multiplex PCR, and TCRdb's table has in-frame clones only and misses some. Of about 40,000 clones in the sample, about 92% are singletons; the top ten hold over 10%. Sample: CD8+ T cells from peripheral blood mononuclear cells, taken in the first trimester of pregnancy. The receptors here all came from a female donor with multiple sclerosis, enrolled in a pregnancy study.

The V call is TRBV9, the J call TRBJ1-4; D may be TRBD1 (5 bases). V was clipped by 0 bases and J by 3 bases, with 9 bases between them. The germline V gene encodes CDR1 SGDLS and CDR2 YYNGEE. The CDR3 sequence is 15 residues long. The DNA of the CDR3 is TGTGCCAGCAGCGTAGGGGGCGGTTCTAATGAAAAACTGTTTTTT. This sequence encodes CASSVGGGSNEKLFF.

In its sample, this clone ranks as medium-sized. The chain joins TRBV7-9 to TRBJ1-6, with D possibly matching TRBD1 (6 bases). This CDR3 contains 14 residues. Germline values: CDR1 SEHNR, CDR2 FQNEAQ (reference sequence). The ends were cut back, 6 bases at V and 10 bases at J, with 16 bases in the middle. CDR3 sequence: CASSRLQGDSPLHF. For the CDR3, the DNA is TGTGCCAGCAGTAGGCTACAGGGAGACTCACCCCTCCACTTT.

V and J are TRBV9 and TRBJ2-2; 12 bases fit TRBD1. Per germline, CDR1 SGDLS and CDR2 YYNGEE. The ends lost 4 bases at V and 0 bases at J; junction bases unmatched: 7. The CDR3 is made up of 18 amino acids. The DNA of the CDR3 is TGTGCCAGCAGCCTCGGGACAGGGGGCCCCGCGAACACCGGGGAGCTGTTTTTT. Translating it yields CASSLGTGGPANTGELFF. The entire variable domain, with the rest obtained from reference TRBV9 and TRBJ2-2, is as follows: DSGVTQTPKHLITATGQRVTLRCSPRSGDLSVYWYQQSLDQGLQFLIQYYNGEERAKGNILERFSAQQFPDLHSELNLSSLELGDSALYFCASSLGTGGPANTGELFFGEGSRLTVL.

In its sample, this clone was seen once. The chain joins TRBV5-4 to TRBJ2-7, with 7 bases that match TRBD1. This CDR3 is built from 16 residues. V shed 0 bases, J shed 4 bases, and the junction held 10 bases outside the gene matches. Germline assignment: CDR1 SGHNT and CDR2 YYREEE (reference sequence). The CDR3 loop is CASSLDMGTAGYEQYF. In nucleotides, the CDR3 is TGTGCCAGCAGCTTGGACATGGGGACAGCTGGTTACGAGCAGTACTTC.

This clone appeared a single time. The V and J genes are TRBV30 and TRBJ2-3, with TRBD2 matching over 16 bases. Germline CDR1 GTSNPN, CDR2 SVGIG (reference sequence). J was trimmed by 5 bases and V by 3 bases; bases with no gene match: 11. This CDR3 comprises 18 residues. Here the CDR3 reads CAWRAGTSGGARGDTQYF. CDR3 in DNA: TGTGCCTGGAGAGCCGGGACTAGCGGGGGGGCCCGGGGAGATACGCAGTATTTT.

The CDR3 is CSVEEGNTEAFF. The CDR3 coding sequence is TGCAGCGTTGAGGAGGGGAACACTGAAGCTTTCTTT. The rearrangement uses TRBV29-1 and TRBJ1-1; D is unclear. Trimming cost V 3 bases and J 1 base, with 6 bases left between them. CDR3 length: 12 amino acids. CDR1 and CDR2 from the germline V gene are SQVTM and ANQGSEA.

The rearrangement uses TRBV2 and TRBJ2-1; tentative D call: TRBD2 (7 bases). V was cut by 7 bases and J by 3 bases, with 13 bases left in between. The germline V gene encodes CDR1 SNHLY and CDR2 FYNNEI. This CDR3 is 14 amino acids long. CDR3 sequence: CASIRGGIYNEQFF. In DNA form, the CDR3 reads TGTGCCAGCATCCGCGGGGGCATCTACAATGAGCAGTTCTTC.

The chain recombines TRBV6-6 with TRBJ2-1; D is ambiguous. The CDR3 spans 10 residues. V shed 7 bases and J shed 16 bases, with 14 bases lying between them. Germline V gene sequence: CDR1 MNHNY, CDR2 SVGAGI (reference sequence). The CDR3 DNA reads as TGTGCCAGCAAACAACGGAGCATTTTCTTC. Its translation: CASKQRSIFF.

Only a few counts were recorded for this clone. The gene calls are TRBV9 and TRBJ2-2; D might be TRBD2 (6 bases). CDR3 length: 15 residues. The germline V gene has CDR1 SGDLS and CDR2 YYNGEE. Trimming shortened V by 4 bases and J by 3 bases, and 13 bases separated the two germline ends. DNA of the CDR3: TGTGCCAGCAGCAATCGGGGGTACCACACCGGGGAGCTGTTTTTT. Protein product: CASSNRGYHTGELFF.

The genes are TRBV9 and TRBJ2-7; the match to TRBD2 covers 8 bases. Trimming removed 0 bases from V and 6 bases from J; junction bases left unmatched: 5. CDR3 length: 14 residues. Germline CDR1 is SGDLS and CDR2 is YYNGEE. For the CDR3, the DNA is TGTGCCAGCAGCGTAGCGGGGACTAGTTCCGAGCAGTACTTC. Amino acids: CASSVAGTSSEQYF.

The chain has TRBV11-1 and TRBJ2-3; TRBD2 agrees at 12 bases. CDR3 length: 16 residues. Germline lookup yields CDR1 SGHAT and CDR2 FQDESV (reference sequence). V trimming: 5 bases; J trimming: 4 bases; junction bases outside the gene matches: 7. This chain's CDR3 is CASSPWTSGDADTQYF. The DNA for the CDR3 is TGTGCCAGCAGCCCATGGACTAGCGGGGACGCAGATACGCAGTATTTT.

CDR3 in amino acids: CASSLALTSVGQETQYF. The CDR3 DNA reads as TGTGCCAGCAGCTTGGCCTTGACTAGCGTGGGGCAAGAGACCCAGTACTTC. The chain employs TRBV5-4 and TRBJ2-5; 8 bases map to TRBD2. There are 17 residues in the CDR3. V shed 0 bases and J 2 bases; nucleotides not matched to a gene: 9. CDR1 SGHNT and CDR2 YYREEE come from the germline V gene (reference sequence).

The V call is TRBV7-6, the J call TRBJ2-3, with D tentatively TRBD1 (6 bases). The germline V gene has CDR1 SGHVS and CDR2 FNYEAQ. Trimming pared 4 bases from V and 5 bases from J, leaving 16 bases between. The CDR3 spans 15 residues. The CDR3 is CASSSPQGRGDTQYF. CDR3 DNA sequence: TGTGCCAGCAGCTCCCCACAGGGACGGGGAGATACGCAGTATTTT.

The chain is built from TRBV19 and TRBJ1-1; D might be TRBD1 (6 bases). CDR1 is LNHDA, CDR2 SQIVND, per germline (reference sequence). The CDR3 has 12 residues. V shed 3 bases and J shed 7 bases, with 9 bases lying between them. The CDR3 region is CASSIGGIEAFF. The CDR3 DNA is TGTGCCAGTAGTATTGGGGGCATTGAAGCTTTCTTT.

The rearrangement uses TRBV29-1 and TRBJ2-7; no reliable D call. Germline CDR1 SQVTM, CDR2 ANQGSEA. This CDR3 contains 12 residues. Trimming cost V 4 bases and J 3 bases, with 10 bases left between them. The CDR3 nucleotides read TGCAGCGTTGGCCCTACCTTCTACGAGCAGTACTTC. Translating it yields CSVGPTFYEQYF.

The DNA of the CDR3 is TGCGCCAGCAGTGGGGGACTTGGAGTCACTGAAGCTTTCTTT. It encodes CASSGGLGVTEAFF. The chain employs TRBV10-1 and TRBJ1-1, with D tentatively TRBD1 (5 bases). Germline CDR1 and CDR2: WNHNN and SYGVQD (reference sequence). This CDR3 spans 14 amino acids. The ends were cut back, 4 bases at V and 4 bases at J, with 13 bases in the middle.

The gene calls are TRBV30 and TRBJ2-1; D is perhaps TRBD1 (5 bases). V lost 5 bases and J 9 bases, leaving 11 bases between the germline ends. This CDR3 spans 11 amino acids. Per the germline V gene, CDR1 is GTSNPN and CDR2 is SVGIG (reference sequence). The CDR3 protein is CAWETVGEQFF. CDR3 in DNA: TGTGCCTGGGAGACAGTAGGTGAGCAGTTCTTC.

CDR3 sequence (DNA): TGTGCCAGCAGCTTGCCCTACAGAGACTACGAGCAGTACTTC. It specifies CASSLPYRDYEQYF. This chain uses TRBV5-6 with TRBJ2-7; D call uncertain. Germline V lookup: CDR1 SGHDT, CDR2 YYEEEE. The CDR3 is 14 amino acids. V dropped 1 base and J dropped 3 bases, with 11 bases sitting between them.

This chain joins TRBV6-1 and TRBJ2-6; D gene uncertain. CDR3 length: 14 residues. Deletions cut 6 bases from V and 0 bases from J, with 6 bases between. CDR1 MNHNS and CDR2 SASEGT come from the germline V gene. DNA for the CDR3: TGTGCCAGCAGCGTTTTCTCTGGGGCCAACGTCCTGACTTTC. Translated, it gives CASSVFSGANVLTF.

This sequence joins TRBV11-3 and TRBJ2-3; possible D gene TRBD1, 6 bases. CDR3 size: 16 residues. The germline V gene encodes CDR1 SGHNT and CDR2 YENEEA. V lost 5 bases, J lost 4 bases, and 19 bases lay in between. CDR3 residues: CASSRDDRSGPDTQYF. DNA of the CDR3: TGTGCCAGCAGCCGGGATGACAGGTCGGGCCCAGATACGCAGTATTTT.

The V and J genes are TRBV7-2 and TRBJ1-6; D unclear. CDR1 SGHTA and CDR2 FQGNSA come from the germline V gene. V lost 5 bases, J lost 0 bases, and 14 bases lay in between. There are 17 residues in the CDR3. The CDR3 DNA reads TGTGCCAGCAGCGGACCCCGGGAGAGCTCCTATAATTCACCCCTCCACTTT. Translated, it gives CASSGPRESSYNSPLHF.

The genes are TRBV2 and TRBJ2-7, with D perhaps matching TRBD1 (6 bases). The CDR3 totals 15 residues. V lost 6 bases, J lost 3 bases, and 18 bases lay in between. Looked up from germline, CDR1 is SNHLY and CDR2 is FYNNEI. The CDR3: CASSELIGTLYEQYF. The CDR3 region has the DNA TGTGCCAGCAGCGAGCTTATAGGGACACTCTACGAGCAGTACTTC.

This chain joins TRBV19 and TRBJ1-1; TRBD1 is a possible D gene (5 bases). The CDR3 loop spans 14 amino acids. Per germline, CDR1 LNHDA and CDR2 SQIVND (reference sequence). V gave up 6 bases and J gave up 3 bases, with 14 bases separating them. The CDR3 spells CASRPPAGHTEAFF. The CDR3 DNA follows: TGTGCCAGTAGGCCCCCGGCGGGGCACACTGAAGCTTTCTTT.

The CDR3 loop reads CSVHTSSRGDEKLFF. DNA for the CDR3: TGCAGCGTCCACACGTCGTCGCGGGGAGATGAAAAACTGTTTTTT. V and J are TRBV29-1 and TRBJ1-4; D gene uncertain. The length of the CDR3 is 15 residues. Trimming left V 6 bases short and J 6 bases short, with 20 bases between. CDR1 SQVTM and CDR2 ANQGSEA come from the germline V gene.

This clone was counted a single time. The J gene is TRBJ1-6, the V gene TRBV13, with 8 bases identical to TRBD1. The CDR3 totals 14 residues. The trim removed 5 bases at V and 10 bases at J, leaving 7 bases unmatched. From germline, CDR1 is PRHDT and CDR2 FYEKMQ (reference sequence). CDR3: CASSQTGVESPLHF. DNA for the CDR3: TGTGCCAGCAGCCAGACAGGGGTTGAGTCACCCCTCCACTTT.

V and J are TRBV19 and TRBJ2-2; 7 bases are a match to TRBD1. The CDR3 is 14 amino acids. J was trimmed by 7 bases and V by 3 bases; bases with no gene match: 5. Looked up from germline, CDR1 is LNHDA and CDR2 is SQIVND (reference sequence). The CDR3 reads CASSITGANGELFF. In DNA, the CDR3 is TGTGCCAGTAGTATTACAGGGGCGAACGGGGAGCTGTTTTTT.

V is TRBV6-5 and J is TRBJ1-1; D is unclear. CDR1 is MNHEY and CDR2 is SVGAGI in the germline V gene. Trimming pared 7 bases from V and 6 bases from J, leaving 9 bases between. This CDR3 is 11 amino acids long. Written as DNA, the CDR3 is TGTGCCAGCATGGCGGGCCCTGAAGCTTTCTTT. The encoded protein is CASMAGPEAFF.

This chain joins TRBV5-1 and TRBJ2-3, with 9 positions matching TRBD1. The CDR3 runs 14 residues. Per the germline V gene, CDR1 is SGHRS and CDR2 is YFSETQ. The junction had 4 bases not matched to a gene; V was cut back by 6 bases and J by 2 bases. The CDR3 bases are TGCGCCAGCACAAGGGACAGGGCCACAGATACGCAGTATTTT. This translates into CASTRDRATDTQYF.

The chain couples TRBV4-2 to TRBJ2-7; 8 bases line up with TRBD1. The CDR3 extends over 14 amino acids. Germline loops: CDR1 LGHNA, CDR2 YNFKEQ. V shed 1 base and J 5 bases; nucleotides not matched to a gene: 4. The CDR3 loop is CASSQGGTGDEQYF. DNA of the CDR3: TGTGCCAGCAGCCAAGGGGGGACAGGTGACGAGCAGTACTTC.